The 31 T cell receptor beta chains presented below share a single source sample, sequenced in a study of Ad26.COV2.S vaccination and SARS-CoV-2 variants. Stated treatment: over 15 received Ad26.COV2.S at low or high dose, single or two shots; about five received placebo; per-sample allocation not given. Vaccine and placebo recipients were sampled on day 63 after the first injection. Clones were sequenced by immunoSEQ multiplex PCR, and TCRdb holds only the in-frame ones, with some missing. The sample shows more than 300,000 clones, approximately 86% of them seen only once. This specimen was peripheral blood, taken in a trial of Ad26.COV2.S vaccine versus placebo. Every receptor here comes from a person between 18 and 59 years old who received the Ad26.COV2.S COVID-19 vaccine or a placebo.

The chain has TRBV27 and TRBJ2-1, with 7 bases identical to TRBD2. Germline V gene sequence: CDR1 MNHEY, CDR2 SMNVEV (reference sequence). CDR3 size: 15 residues. V was pared by 6 bases and J by 4 bases, with 9 bases of the junction left unmatched. Here the CDR3 reads CASRMKTSSYNEQFF. In DNA form, the CDR3 reads TGTGCCAGCAGAATGAAGACTAGCTCTTACAATGAGCAGTTCTTC.

V is TRBV11-2 and J is TRBJ2-1, with a weak D call TRBD1 (6 bases). Germline values: CDR1 SGHAT, CDR2 FQNNGV. Trimming pared 0 bases from V and 12 bases from J, leaving 12 bases between. CDR3 length: 13 residues. The CDR3: CASSLDLETGQFF. The CDR3 DNA reads TGTGCCAGCAGCTTAGATCTCGAGACAGGGCAGTTCTTC.

This clone occurred once. The rearrangement uses TRBV9 and TRBJ2-4, with D tentatively TRBD1 (6 bases). V was pared by 10 bases and J by 6 bases, with 17 bases between. CDR1 is SGDLS and CDR2 is YYNGEE in the germline V gene. The CDR3 extends over 13 amino acids. This CDR3 is CASSKGDGNIQYF. For the CDR3, the DNA is TGTGCCTCTAGTAAGGGGGACGGAAACATTCAGTACTTC.

This clone was seen a single time. CDR3: CASTPSPGTGDYGYTF. The CDR3 DNA sequence: TGTGCCAGCACCCCCTCCCCCGGGACAGGAGACTATGGCTACACCTTC. The rearrangement uses TRBV28 and TRBJ1-2; 8 positions agree with TRBD1. CDR1 and CDR2 (germline): MDHEN, SYDVKM. This CDR3 region has 16 residues. Trimming took 7 bases from V and 3 from J; bases not matched to a gene: 13.

The J gene is TRBJ2-5, the V gene TRBV18, with 8 bases aligning to TRBD2. The germline gives CDR1 KGHSH, CDR2 LQKENI. The CDR3 covers 13 residues. J was trimmed by 1 base and V by 8 bases; bases with no gene match: 3. CDR3 sequence reads: CASGGGPQETQYF. In DNA, the CDR3 is TGTGCCAGCGGCGGGGGGCCCCAAGAGACCCAGTACTTC.

This rearrangement joins TRBV28 to TRBJ2-2; tentative D call: TRBD2 (5 bases). This CDR3 region has 17 residues. The V and J ends lost 6 bases and 4 bases respectively, with 21 bases between them. Germline V lookup: CDR1 MDHEN, CDR2 SYDVKM. In DNA form, the CDR3 reads TGTGCCAGCAGCCTAAGGTGGGCGGGCCTTTCCACCGGGGAGCTGTTTTTT. Protein product: CASSLRWAGLSTGELFF.

This rearrangement joins TRBV18 to TRBJ2-1, with 9 bases aligning to TRBD1. Germline assignment: CDR1 KGHSH and CDR2 LQKENI. The CDR3 has 14 residues. Losses at the gene ends were 3 bases for V and 8 bases for J; bases not matched to a gene: 5. The CDR3 nucleotides read TGTGCCAGCTCACCGGGACAGGGTGTATATGAGCAGTTCTTC. This sequence encodes CASSPGQGVYEQFF.

The chain combines TRBV19 with TRBJ1-4; D is unclear. The CDR3 contains 15 residues. Germline assignment: CDR1 LNHDA and CDR2 SQIVND (reference sequence). Trimming stripped 5 bases from V and 0 bases from J, with 10 bases between. CDR3 sequence: CASSVSVATNEKLFF. The CDR3 DNA reads TGTGCCAGTAGTGTCTCCGTTGCAACTAATGAAAAACTGTTTTTT.

The gene calls are TRBV7-8 and TRBJ2-3; 7 nucleotides align to TRBD2. Trimming removed 1 base from V and 1 base from J; junction bases left unmatched: 5. Per the germline V gene, CDR1 is SGHVS and CDR2 is FQNEAQ. This CDR3 has 16 amino acids. The CDR3 bases are TGTGCCAGCAGCTTAGGACCGGGAGGCCGCACAGATACGCAGTATTTT. Its protein product is CASSLGPGGRTDTQYF.

Note on this clone: The germline gene is not matched at one end of the junction; a read error may be the cause. The rearrangement joins TRBV28 to TRBJ1-1, with D maybe TRBD1 (6 bases). The V gene's germline CDR1 is MDHEN and CDR2 SYDVKM. The length of the CDR3 is 15 residues. CDR3 DNA sequence: TGTGCCAGCGGTTTAAGGGTCCACGGGGGCCCTGAAGCTTTCTTT. Residues: CASGLRVHGGPEAFF.

The V gene is TRBV5-1, the J gene TRBJ1-1, with TRBD1 as a possible D gene (6 bases). The CDR3 is made up of 14 amino acids. The V end was cut by 3 bases, the J end by 4 bases, with 13 bases between. The germline V gene has CDR1 SGHRS and CDR2 YFSETQ. The CDR3 DNA is TGCGCCAGCAGCTCTAACAGGGCGAGCACTGAAGCTTTCTTT. Protein sequence: CASSSNRASTEAFF. The full variable domain, in which reference TRBV5-1 and TRBJ1-1 provide the parts outside the CDR3, is KAGVTQTPRYLIKTRGQQVTLSCSPISGHRSVSWYQQTPGQGLQFLFEYFSETQRNKGNFPGRFSGRQFSNSRSEMNVSTLELGDSALYLCASSSNRASTEAFFGQGTRLTVV.

This sequence joins TRBV2 and TRBJ1-4; 8 nucleotides line up with TRBD1. With V trimmed by 6 bases and J by 11 bases, 5 bases remained unmatched. Germline V lookup: CDR1 SNHLY, CDR2 FYNNEI. There are 12 residues in the CDR3. As DNA, the CDR3 is TGTGCCAGCAGGCCGACAGGGGAGAAACTGTTTTTT. Protein sequence: CASRPTGEKLFF.

The chain joins TRBV21-1 to TRBJ2-3; the table calls TRBD2, which could not be checked here. TRBV21-1 is noted as a pseudogene. CDR3 size: 13 residues. CDR3 in amino acids: CASGAGGPDTQYF. CDR3 bases: TGTGCCAGCGGTGCGGGAGGCCCAGATACGCAGTATTTT.

The chain links TRBV6-1 to TRBJ1-6; D possibly corresponds to TRBD1 (6 bases). V was trimmed by 1 base and J by 4 bases, leaving 11 bases between them. Germline V gene lookup returns CDR1 MNHNS and CDR2 SASEGT. This CDR3 contains 16 residues. The CDR3 here is CASSEGPGVYNSPLHF. DNA for the CDR3: TGTGCCAGCAGTGAAGGACCAGGGGTTTATAATTCACCCCTCCACTTT.

This clone was recorded a few times. The CDR3 DNA reads TGTGCCAGCAGCCGTTTAGCGGGGAACACTGAAGCTTTCTTT. Amino acids: CASSRLAGNTEAFF. V is TRBV27 and J is TRBJ1-1; unclear D gene. V was clipped by 6 bases and J by 1 base, with 12 bases between them. The CDR3 extends over 14 amino acids. CDR1 and CDR2 (germline): MNHEY, SMNVEV (reference sequence).

This clone came up once. This rearrangement joins TRBV12-3 or TRBV12-4 to TRBJ2-1; no firm D call. Trimming cost V 4 bases and J 10 bases, with 11 bases left between them. The CDR3 runs 12 residues. CDR3 sequence reads: CASSSFGEEQFF. The CDR3, as DNA: TGTGCCAGCAGTTCTTTTGGTGAAGAGCAGTTCTTC.

The chain links TRBV5-4 to TRBJ1-2; a weak D match, TRBD1 (6 bases). The CDR3 spans 14 residues. Trimming removed 5 bases at V and 5 bases at J, with 16 bases between. The germline V gene has CDR1 SGHNT and CDR2 YYREEE (reference sequence). Here the CDR3 DNA reads TGTGCCAGCAGTTCTCAGGGGAGTGTTTATGGCTACACCTTC. Protein product: CASSSQGSVYGYTF.

The chain joins TRBV29-1 to TRBJ1-2; TRBD1 might be the D (5 bases). The germline gives CDR1 SQVTM, CDR2 ANQGSEA. This CDR3 comprises 13 residues. Deletions cut 2 bases from V and 2 bases from J, with 9 bases between. CDR3 region: CSVERDANYGYTF. DNA of the CDR3: TGCAGCGTTGAAAGGGACGCGAACTATGGCTACACCTTC.

This clone was seen a few times. The V gene is TRBV9, the J gene TRBJ2-7, with 10 nucleotides matching TRBD2. Germline trimming cut 3 bases from V and 0 bases from J; bases unmatched to any gene: 3. This CDR3 region has 15 residues. CDR1 is SGDLS and CDR2 is YYNGEE in the germline V gene. The CDR3 DNA follows: TGTGCCAGCAGCGGAGGACTAGCGGACTCCTACGAGCAGTACTTC. Its translation: CASSGGLADSYEQYF.

V usage is TRBV10-1 and J usage is TRBJ2-1, with 8 bases fitting TRBD1. The J segment lost 6 bases and the V segment lost 5 bases, leaving 9 bases of the junction unmatched. Germline V gives CDR1 WNHNN, CDR2 SYGVQD (reference sequence). This CDR3 comprises 15 residues. The chain's CDR3 is CASSPDRGGFNEQFF. The CDR3 DNA follows: TGCGCCAGCAGTCCCGACAGGGGAGGATTCAATGAGCAGTTCTTC.

The J gene is TRBJ1-1, the V gene TRBV6-5, with 9 bases that match TRBD1. CDR1 is MNHEY and CDR2 is SVGAGI in the germline V gene. V shed 5 bases, J shed 5 bases, and the junction held 9 bases outside the gene matches. The CDR3 covers 15 residues. CDR3 region: CASSLGTGRSTEAFF. CDR3 coding DNA: TGTGCCAGCAGTCTCGGGACAGGGAGGAGTACTGAAGCTTTCTTT.

The chain employs TRBV14 and TRBJ2-3; D remains ambiguous. The V end lost 1 base, the J end lost 5 bases, and 13 bases lay between the germline ends. The CDR3 has 15 amino acids. Germline CDR1 is SGHDN and CDR2 is FVKESK. CDR3 nucleotides: TGTGCCAGCAGCCAAGCCAGTAGACCCGGAGATACGCAGTATTTT. Its protein product is CASSQASRPGDTQYF.

The chain joins TRBV9 to TRBJ2-5, with 9 bases identical to TRBD1. CDR1 is SGDLS, CDR2 YYNGEE, per germline. The ends lost 3 bases at V and 6 bases at J; junction bases unmatched: 9. The CDR3 sequence is 15 residues long. The CDR3 region has the DNA TGTGCCAGCAGCGAGCGGACAGGGGTACGACAGACCCAGTACTTC. Protein sequence: CASSERTGVRQTQYF.

J is TRBJ2-1 and V is TRBV3-1 (or the pseudogene TRBV3-2), with TRBD2 matching 7 bases. V dropped 4 bases and J dropped 0; count of bases not matched to a gene: 9. The germline V gene encodes CDR1 LGHDT and CDR2 YNNKEL (reference sequence). This CDR3 is built from 17 residues. CDR3 protein: CASSPEVLAGSYNEQFF. CDR3 nucleotides: TGTGCCAGCAGCCCGGAGGTTTTAGCGGGCTCCTACAATGAGCAGTTCTTC.

A single count supports this clone. The chain couples TRBV6-5 to TRBJ2-7; D assignment may be TRBD1 or TRBD2 (5 bases each). CDR3 length: 16 residues. Germline loops: CDR1 MNHEY, CDR2 SVGAGI. Trimming took 4 bases from V and 4 from J, leaving 20 bases between them. The CDR3 nucleotides are TGTGCCAGCAGTTTTCCCCTCCGGGGCGCTCGTTACGAGCAGTACTTC. Amino acid sequence: CASSFPLRGARYEQYF.

The count of this clone is one. The chain recombines TRBV19 with TRBJ2-1; D could derive from TRBD1 or TRBD2 (5 bases each). There are 15 residues in the CDR3. The V end lost 7 bases, the J end lost 4 bases, and 17 bases lay between the germline ends. From germline, CDR1 is LNHDA and CDR2 SQIVND (reference sequence). DNA of the CDR3: TGTGCCAGTAAATCACCCGGGACCGGATACAATGAGCAGTTCTTC. Its protein product is CASKSPGTGYNEQFF.

This rearrangement joins TRBV18 to TRBJ2-7; 9 bases are shared with TRBD1. Trimming cost V 3 bases and J 5 bases; bases outside gene matches: 8. The CDR3 sequence is 15 residues long. The germline gives CDR1 KGHSH, CDR2 LQKENI. The CDR3 nucleotides are TGTGCCAGCTCACCCGGGGGGACAGGGAGAAACGAGCAGTACTTC. As protein: CASSPGGTGRNEQYF.

This chain uses TRBV7-3 with TRBJ1-5; D possibly corresponds to TRBD1 (6 bases). CDR3 length: 13 residues. V lost 5 bases and J lost 7, with 12 bases in between. The V gene's germline CDR1 is SGHTA and CDR2 FQGTGA. In DNA form, the CDR3 reads TGTGCCAGCAGCCCCGGGCAGGGGCAGCCCCAGCATTTT. As protein: CASSPGQGQPQHF. Complete variable domain (other parts from reference TRBV7-3 and TRBJ1-5): GAGVSQTPSNKVTEKGKYVELRCDPISGHTALYWYRQSLGQGPEFLIYFQGTGAADDSGLPNDRFFAVRPEGSVSTLKIQRTERGDSAVYLCASSPGQGQPQHFGDGTRLSIL.

This clone showed up just once. Different DNA sequences within this sample yield the same CDR3. This sequence joins TRBV11-2 and TRBJ2-1, with 12 bases matching TRBD2. V dropped 0 bases and J dropped 13; count of bases not matched to a gene: 1. In germline, CDR1 is SGHAT, CDR2 FQNNGV. This CDR3 is 13 amino acids long. CDR3 nucleotides: TGTGCCAGCAGCTTAGAGACTAGCGGGGGCCAGTTCTTC. Protein product: CASSLETSGGQFF.

The chain is built from TRBV28 and TRBJ1-2, with D possibly TRBD1 on 6 matching bases. From germline, CDR1 is MDHEN and CDR2 SYDVKM. The CDR3 extends over 16 amino acids. Trimming left V 5 bases short and J 2 bases short, with 18 bases between. CDR3 residues: CASSQTRGQTNYGYTF. The CDR3 bases are TGTGCCAGCAGTCAGACCCGCGGACAGACAAACTATGGCTACACCTTC.

The J gene is TRBJ2-2, the V gene TRBV10-3, with 12 bases aligning to TRBD2. Per germline, CDR1 ENHRY and CDR2 SYGVKD. CDR3 length equals 15 residues. The V and J ends lost 7 bases and 3 bases, in that order; junction bases with no gene match: 3. Here the CDR3 DNA reads TGTGCCATCAAACTAGCGGGGGGAGACACCGGGGAGCTGTTTTTT. Its protein is CAIKLAGGDTGELFF.